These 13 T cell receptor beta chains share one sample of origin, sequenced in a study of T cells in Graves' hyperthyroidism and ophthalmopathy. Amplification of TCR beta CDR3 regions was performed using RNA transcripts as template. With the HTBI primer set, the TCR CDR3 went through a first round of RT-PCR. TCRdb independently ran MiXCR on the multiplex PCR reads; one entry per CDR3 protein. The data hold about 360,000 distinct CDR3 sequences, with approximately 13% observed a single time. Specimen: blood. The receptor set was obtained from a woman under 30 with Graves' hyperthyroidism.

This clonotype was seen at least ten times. The CDR3 protein is CSARVPSSYEQYF. The CDR3 bases are TGCAGTGCTAGAGTCCCAAGCTCCTACGAGCAGTACTTC. The genes are TRBV20-1 and TRBJ2-7; no firm D call. V shed 1 base and J shed 0 bases, with 7 bases lying between them. CDR1 is DFQATT, CDR2 SNEGSKA, per germline (reference sequence). The CDR3 consists of 13 residues.

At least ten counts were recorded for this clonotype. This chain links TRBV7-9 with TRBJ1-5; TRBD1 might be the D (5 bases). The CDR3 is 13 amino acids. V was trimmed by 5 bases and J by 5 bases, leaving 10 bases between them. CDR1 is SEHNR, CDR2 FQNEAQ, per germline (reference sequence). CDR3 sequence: CASSGQGDQPQHF. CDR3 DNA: TGTGCCAGCAGCGGCCAGGGTGATCAGCCCCAGCATTTT. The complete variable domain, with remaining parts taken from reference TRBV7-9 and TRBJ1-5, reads DTGVSQNPRHKITKRGQNVTFRCDPISEHNRLYWYRQTLGQGPEFLTYFQNEAQLEKSRLLSDRFSAERPKGSFSTLEIQRTEQGDSAMYLCASSGQGDQPQHFGDGTRLSIL.

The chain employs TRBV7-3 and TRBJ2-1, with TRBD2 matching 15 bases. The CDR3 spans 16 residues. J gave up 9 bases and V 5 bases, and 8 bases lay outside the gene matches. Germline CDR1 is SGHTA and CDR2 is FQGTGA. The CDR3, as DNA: TGTGCCAGCAGCCCCTCCGGGACTAGCGGGGGGTTTGAGCAGTTCTTC. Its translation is CASSPSGTSGGFEQFF.

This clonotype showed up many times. CDR3 loop: CASSYSVARTQNTEAFF. CDR3 DNA: TGTGCCAGCAGTTATTCCGTAGCACGGACACAGAACACTGAAGCTTTCTTT. J is TRBJ1-1 and V is TRBV27, with a weak D call TRBD1 (5 bases). This CDR3 region has 17 residues. V was trimmed by 4 bases and J by 1 base, leaving 19 bases between them. The germline V gene has CDR1 MNHEY and CDR2 SMNVEV (reference sequence).

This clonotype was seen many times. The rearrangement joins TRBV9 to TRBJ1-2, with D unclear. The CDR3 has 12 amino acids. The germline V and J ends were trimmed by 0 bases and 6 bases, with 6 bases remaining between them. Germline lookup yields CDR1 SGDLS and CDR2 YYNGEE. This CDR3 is CASSVDGDGYTF. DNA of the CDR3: TGTGCCAGCAGCGTAGACGGGGATGGCTACACCTTC.

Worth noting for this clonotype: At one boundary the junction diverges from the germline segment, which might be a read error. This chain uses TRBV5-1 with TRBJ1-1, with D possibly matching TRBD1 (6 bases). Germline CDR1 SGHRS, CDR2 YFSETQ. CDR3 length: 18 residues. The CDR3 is CASSRGGGRGGADTEAFF. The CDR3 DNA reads TGTGCCAGCAGCCGGGGGGGGGGGAGGGGGGGGGCGGACACTGAAGCTTTCTTT.

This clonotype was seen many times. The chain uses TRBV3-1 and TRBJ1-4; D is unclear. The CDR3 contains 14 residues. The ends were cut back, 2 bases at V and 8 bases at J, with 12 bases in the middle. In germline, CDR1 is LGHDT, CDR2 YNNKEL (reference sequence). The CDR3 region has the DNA TGTGCCAGCAGCCAAACAGAGGAGAGGGAAAAACTGTTTTTT. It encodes CASSQTEEREKLFF.

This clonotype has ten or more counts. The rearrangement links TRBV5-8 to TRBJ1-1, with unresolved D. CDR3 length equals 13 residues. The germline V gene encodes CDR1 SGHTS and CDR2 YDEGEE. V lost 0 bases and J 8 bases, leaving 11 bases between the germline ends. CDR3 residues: CASSLAVAVEAFF. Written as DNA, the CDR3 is TGTGCCAGCAGCTTGGCCGTGGCCGTAGAAGCTTTCTTT.

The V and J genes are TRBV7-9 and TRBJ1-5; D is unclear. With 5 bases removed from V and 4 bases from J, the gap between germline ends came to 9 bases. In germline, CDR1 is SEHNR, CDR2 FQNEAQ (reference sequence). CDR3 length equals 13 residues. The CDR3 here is CASSPQENQPQHF. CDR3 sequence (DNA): TGTGCCAGCAGCCCCCAGGAGAATCAGCCCCAGCATTTT. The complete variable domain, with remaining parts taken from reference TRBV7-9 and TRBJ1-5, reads DTGVSQNPRHKITKRGQNVTFRCDPISEHNRLYWYRQTLGQGPEFLTYFQNEAQLEKSRLLSDRFSAERPKGSFSTLEIQRTEQGDSAMYLCASSPQENQPQHFGDGTRLSIL.

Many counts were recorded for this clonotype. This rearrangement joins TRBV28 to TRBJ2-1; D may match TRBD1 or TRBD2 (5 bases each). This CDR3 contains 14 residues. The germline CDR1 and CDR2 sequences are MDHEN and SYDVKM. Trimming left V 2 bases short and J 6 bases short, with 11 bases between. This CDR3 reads CASSLGTAFNEQFF. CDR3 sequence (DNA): TGTGCCAGCAGTTTAGGGACCGCCTTCAATGAGCAGTTCTTC. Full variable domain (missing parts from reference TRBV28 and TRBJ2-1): DVKVTQSSRYLVKRTGEKVFLECVQDMDHENMFWYRQDPGLGLRLIYFSYDVKMKEKGDIPEGYSVSREKKERFSLILESASTNQTSMYLCASSLGTAFNEQFFGPGTRLTVL.

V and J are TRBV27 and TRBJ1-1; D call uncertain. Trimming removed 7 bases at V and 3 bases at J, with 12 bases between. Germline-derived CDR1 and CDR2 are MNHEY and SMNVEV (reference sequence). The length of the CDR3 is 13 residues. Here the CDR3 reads CASTSGKDTEAFF. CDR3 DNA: TGTGCCAGCACGTCTGGGAAGGACACTGAAGCTTTCTTT.

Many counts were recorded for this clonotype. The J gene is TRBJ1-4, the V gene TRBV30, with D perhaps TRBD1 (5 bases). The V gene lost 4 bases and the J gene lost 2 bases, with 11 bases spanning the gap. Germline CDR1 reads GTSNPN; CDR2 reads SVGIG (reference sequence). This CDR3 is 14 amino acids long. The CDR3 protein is CAWNGGVTNEKLFF. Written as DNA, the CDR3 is TGTGCCTGGAACGGGGGGGTTACTAATGAAAAACTGTTTTTT.

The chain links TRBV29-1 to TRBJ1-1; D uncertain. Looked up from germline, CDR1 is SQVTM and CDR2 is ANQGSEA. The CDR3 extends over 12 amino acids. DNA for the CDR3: TGCGGCCCCCAAGAGTATTCCCATGAAGCTTTCTTT. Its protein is CGPQEYSHEAFF.